The 8 T cell receptor beta chains below come from one sample, sequenced in a study of human thymus T cells. The assay was immunoSEQ multiplex PCR, and TCRdb's table has in-frame clones only and misses some. This sample carries 45,000 to 50,000 clones, around 95% of them seen once, and the ten largest clones take over 0.15%. Sequencing was carried out using blood. These receptors all stem from a girl under two years old with a congenital heart defect but otherwise immunologically healthy.

This chain links TRBV7-2 with TRBJ2-3, with TRBD2 matching over 8 bases. The CDR3 length is 15 residues. V trimming: 6 bases; J trimming: 4 bases; junction bases outside the gene matches: 9. CDR1 and CDR2 (germline): SGHTA, FQGNSA. The chain's CDR3 is CASRTSATRADTQYF. The CDR3 bases are TGTGCCAGCAGGACTAGCGCAACTCGGGCAGATACGCAGTATTTT.

The chain recombines TRBV6-1 with TRBJ1-2; D perhaps matches TRBD1 (6 bases). Trimming took off 9 bases at V and 4 bases at J, with 12 bases between the two ends. Per germline, CDR1 MNHNS and CDR2 SASEGT. The CDR3 extends over 12 amino acids. The CDR3 loop reads CASGQLLYGYTF. Written as DNA, the CDR3 is TGTGCCAGTGGACAGTTGCTCTATGGCTACACCTTC.

CDR3 nucleotide sequence: TGTGCCAGCAGCTTTCATTCCTACGAGCAGTACTTC. It is translated as CASSFHSYEQYF. V is TRBV5-6 and J is TRBJ2-7; D unclear. Germline CDR1 is SGHDT and CDR2 is YYEEEE. V lost 2 bases and J 1 base, leaving 4 bases between the germline ends. The CDR3 consists of 12 residues.

This chain connects TRBV5-4 to TRBJ1-1; D is uncertain. In germline, CDR1 is SGHNT, CDR2 YYREEE (reference sequence). The germline V and J ends were trimmed by 0 bases and 4 bases, with 19 bases remaining between them. The CDR3 runs to 17 residues. CDR3 DNA: TGTGCCAGCAGCTTGGCCGGGTCTTCGCGCGATACCACTGAAGCTTTCTTT. Encoded protein: CASSLAGSSRDTTEAFF.

The V call is TRBV11-3, the J call TRBJ1-3; TRBD1 is a possible D gene (6 bases). Germline CDR1 and CDR2: SGHNT and YENEEA. Trimming cost V 6 bases and J 4 bases, with 10 bases left between them. The CDR3 runs 13 residues. The CDR3 sequence: CASSLDRGNTIYF. For the CDR3, the DNA is TGTGCCAGCAGTCTTGACAGGGGAAACACCATATATTTT.

Only one count was recorded for this clone. The gene calls are TRBV30 and TRBJ2-7, with a weak D call TRBD2 (6 bases). V was cut by 2 bases and J by 1 base, with 9 bases left in between. The germline CDR1 and CDR2 sequences are GTSNPN and SVGIG (reference sequence). The CDR3 is made up of 13 amino acids. This CDR3 is CAWSTGVSYEQYF. The CDR3 bases are TGTGCCTGGAGTACGGGAGTTTCCTACGAGCAGTACTTC.

The genes are TRBV6-5 and TRBJ2-3; no firm D call. The germline CDR1 and CDR2 sequences are MNHEY and SVGAGI. The CDR3 length is 11 residues. V lost 7 bases to trimming and J lost 6 bases, with 8 bases between them. CDR3 nucleotide sequence: TGTGCCAGCACCAAGGGCGATACGCAGTATTTT. It codes for CASTKGDTQYF.

The chain couples TRBV7-2 to TRBJ2-7; D unresolved. Germline V gene lookup returns CDR1 SGHTA and CDR2 FQGNSA. The CDR3 length is 15 residues. V lost 0 bases and J 7 bases, leaving 16 bases between the germline ends. The CDR3 DNA is TGTGCCAGCAGCTTAGCGGCGACCTCCCGTGGAGAGCAGTACTTC. It yields the protein CASSLAATSRGEQYF. The variable domain in full, with the rest retrieved from reference TRBV7-2 and TRBJ2-7, is GAGVSQSPSNKVTEKGKDVELRCDPISGHTALYWYRQSLGQGLEFLIYFQGNSAPDKSGLPSDRFSAERTGGSVSTLTIQRTQQEDSAVYLCASSLAATSRGEQYFGPGTRLTVT.